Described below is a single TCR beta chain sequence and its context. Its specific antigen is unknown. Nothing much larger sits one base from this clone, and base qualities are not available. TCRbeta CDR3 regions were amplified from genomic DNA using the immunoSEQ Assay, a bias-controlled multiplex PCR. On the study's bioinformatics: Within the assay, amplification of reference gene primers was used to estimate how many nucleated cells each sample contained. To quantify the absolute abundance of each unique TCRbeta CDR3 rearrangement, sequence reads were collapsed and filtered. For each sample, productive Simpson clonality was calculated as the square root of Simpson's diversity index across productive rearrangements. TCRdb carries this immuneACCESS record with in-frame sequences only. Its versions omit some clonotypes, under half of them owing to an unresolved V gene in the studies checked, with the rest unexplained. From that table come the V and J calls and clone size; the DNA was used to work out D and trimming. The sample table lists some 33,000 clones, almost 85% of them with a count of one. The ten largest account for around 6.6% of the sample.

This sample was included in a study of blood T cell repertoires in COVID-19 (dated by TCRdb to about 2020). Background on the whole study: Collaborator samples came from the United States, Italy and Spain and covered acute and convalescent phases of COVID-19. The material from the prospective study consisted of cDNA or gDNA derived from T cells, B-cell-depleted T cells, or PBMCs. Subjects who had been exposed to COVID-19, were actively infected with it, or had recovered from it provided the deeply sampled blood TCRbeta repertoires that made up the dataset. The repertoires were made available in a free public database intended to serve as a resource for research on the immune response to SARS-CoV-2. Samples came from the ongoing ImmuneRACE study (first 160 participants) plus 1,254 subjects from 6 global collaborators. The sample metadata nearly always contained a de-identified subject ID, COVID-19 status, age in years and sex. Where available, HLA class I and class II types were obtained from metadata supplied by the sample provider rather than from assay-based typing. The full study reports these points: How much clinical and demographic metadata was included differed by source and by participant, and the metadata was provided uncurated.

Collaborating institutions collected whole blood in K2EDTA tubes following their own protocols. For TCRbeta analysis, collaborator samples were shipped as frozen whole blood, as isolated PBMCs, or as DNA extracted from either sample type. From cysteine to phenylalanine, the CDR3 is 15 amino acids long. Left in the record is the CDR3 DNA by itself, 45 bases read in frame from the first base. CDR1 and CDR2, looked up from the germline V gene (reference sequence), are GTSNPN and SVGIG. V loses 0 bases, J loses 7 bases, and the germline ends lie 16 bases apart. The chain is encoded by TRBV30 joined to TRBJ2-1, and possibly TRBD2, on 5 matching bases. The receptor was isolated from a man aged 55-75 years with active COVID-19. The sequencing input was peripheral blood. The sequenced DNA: TGTGCCTGGAGTGTACCCGAGCGGCCCCGAAATGAGCAGTTCTTC. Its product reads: CAWSVPERPRNEQFF.